This T cell receptor beta chain was found in a study of radiotherapy plus CTLA-4 blockade in lung cancer. Study at large: Of the patients, 18% showed objective responses and about 29% attained disease control.

General study results and limits: Radiotherapy with ipilimumab was followed by blood expansion of tumor-derived clones.

Chemo-refractory metastatic non-small-cell lung cancer patients received focal radiation with ipilimumab CTLA-4 blockade. The CDR3 runs to 13 residues. Trimming cost V 6 bases and J 4 bases, with 12 bases left between them. Germline values: CDR1 MDHEN, CDR2 SYDVKM. Details on this clone: Its antigen remains unknown.

The repertoire was sequenced with immunoSEQ multiplex PCR; TCRdb's copy has only in-frame clones and lacks some. The table has more than 25,000 clones, around 85% seen once. The sample was peripheral blood, taken from a patient treated with radiotherapy plus ipilimumab. This sequence joins TRBV28 and TRBJ1-2; the D is unclear. This sequence originates from a human donor with non-small cell lung cancer who had stable disease on radiotherapy plus ipilimumab. The CDR3 nucleotides are TGTGCCAGCAGGTTGGGTGAGGGCTATGGCTACACCTTC. Translated, it gives CASRLGEGYGYTF.